Below, 2 T cell receptor beta chains from the same sample are listed, as sequenced in a study of shared clonotypes between healthy human individuals. Sequenced by immunoSEQ multiplex PCR; TCRdb stores in-frame clones only, minus some. The table lists about 470,000 clones, roughly three quarters of them singletons. The sequencing sample was made of PBMCs. The receptors come from a woman aged 40-49 years in good health. Some clones in this sample may be carry-over from other donors' samples.

The CDR3 protein is CASSLWREKLFF. The CDR3 DNA is TGTGCCAGCAGCTTATGGAGGGAAAAACTGTTTTTT. The V gene is TRBV11-1, the J gene TRBJ1-4, with no clear D. Trimming took off 2 bases at V and 8 bases at J, with 6 bases between the two ends. This CDR3 comprises 12 residues. The germline V gene has CDR1 SGHAT and CDR2 FQDESV (reference sequence).

V gene TRBV6-1 combines with J gene TRBJ2-7; TRBD1 aligns across 7 bases. J gave up 4 bases and V 6 bases, and 6 bases lay outside the gene matches. CDR1 is MNHNS, CDR2 SASEGT, per germline. There are 13 residues in the CDR3. The CDR3 loop reads CASRGDSLYEQYF. The CDR3 DNA is TGTGCCAGCAGGGGGGACAGTTTATACGAGCAGTACTTC.